This T cell receptor beta chain was captured by sequencing in a study of control samples from healthy donors and cancer patients. Measured with immunoSEQ multiplex PCR; TCRdb has only the in-frame clones, and not every one. This sample has 200,000 to 250,000 clones; roughly 94% occur once, and the top ten carry 1.5%. This CDR3 has 14 residues. The junction had 6 bases not matched to a gene; V was cut back by 6 bases and J by 2 bases. The germline V gene has CDR1 SGHVS and CDR2 FQNEAQ. This receptor was taken from a middle-aged man in good health. Sequencing was carried out using blood. V is TRBV7-8 and J is TRBJ1-2, with 7 bases matching TRBD1. CDR3 sequence reads: CASRQGTANYGYTF. The CDR3 nucleotides are TGTGCCAGCAGACAGGGGACAGCGAACTATGGCTACACCTTC.